Sequencing of this T cell receptor beta chain was carried out in a study of cytomegalovirus exposure and HLA in healthy donors. The study ran its PCR with 60 Vbeta and 13 Jbeta primers. Profiled with immunoSEQ multiplex PCR; TCRdb holds only in-frame clones, not every one. The repertoire holds tens of thousands of clones, with approximately 66% as singletons. This receptor was obtained from a man between 25 and 39 years old in good health and CMV-seronegative. The source material was PBMCs.

The CDR3 loop is CASRLAPGLAFREQFF. Here the CDR3 DNA reads TGTGCAAGTCGCTTAGCGCCGGGACTAGCGTTCCGGGAGCAGTTCTTC. The chain uses TRBV12-2 and TRBJ2-1; TRBD2 was called by the table and not checked on the DNA. TRBV12-2 constitutes a pseudogene. The CDR3 consists of 16 residues.